The clone carrying this T cell receptor beta chain was picked up a small number of times. Its antigen is unknown. The data derive from a study of blood T cells in healthy people across ages. With a J-beta primer mix and a sample-barcoded 5' primer, a second PCR ran roughly 6 to 12 cycles. Tags on each cDNA molecule came from a template-switch adaptor with 12 random nucleotides. At least 2.5 million CDR3-containing paired-end reads were obtained per sample. TCRdb re-called the 5' RACE reads with MiXCR, one entry per CDR3 protein. This table has 550,000 to 600,000 distinct CDR3 sequences, around 50% appearing once. The CDR3 totals 14 residues. V gave up 4 bases and J gave up 5 bases; unmatched junction bases: 4. Germline-derived CDR1 and CDR2 are ENHRY and SYGVKD. Findings and caveats of the study: Older individuals had lower TCR beta diversity per million T cells (the decline was roughly linear). Both naive CD4+ cell counts and diversity were greater in long-lived donors than in aged donors.

V is TRBV10-3 and J is TRBJ2-5, with TRBD2 matching over 10 bases. The source of this sequence is a man older than 75 in good health. Sequencing input: blood. In DNA, the CDR3 is TGTGCCATCAGTGTAGGGACTAGCGTTGAGACCCAGTACTTC. This translates into CAISVGTSVETQYF.